The 11 T cell receptor beta chains below were found in one sample sequenced in a study of blood T cell repertoires in COVID-19. Some clones are missing from TCRdb's copy, which holds only in-frame ones; the method was immunoSEQ multiplex PCR. The sample includes some 320,000 clones, approximately 91% of them seen just once. The material sequenced was PBMCs or T cells enriched from blood (not recorded which). The receptors were sampled from a woman aged 25 to 39 who had been exposed to COVID-19.

V and J are TRBV4-1 and TRBJ2-7; 8 bases are a match to TRBD1. The CDR3 contains 17 residues. The germline V gene encodes CDR1 MGHRA and CDR2 YSYEKL. With 6 bases clipped from V and 5 bases from J, the junction kept 18 bases outside the gene matches. CDR3 region: CASSRFFLSGGIHEQYF. The DNA of the CDR3 is TGCGCCAGCAGTCGATTTTTTCTTTCAGGGGGCATCCACGAGCAGTACTTC.

The J gene is TRBJ2-7, the V gene TRBV5-1; TRBD2 agrees at 12 bases. Germline loops: CDR1 SGHRS, CDR2 YFSETQ. The CDR3 extends over 20 amino acids. V lost 4 bases and J lost 1; bases outside the gene matches: 18. The CDR3 nucleotides are TGCGCCAGCAGCCTGTCCCGACTAGCGGGGGACCTCCACCTTTCCTACGAGCAGTACTTC. Translated, it gives CASSLSRLAGDLHLSYEQYF.

In nucleotides, the CDR3 is TGCGCCAGCAGCTTCGGGGGGCGCGATGAAAAACTGTTTTTT. It yields the protein CASSFGGRDEKLFF. This chain links TRBV5-1 with TRBJ1-4; D perhaps matches TRBD1 (6 bases). V was trimmed by 2 bases and J by 6 bases, leaving 11 bases between them. The CDR3 contains 14 residues. Germline lookup yields CDR1 SGHRS and CDR2 YFSETQ.

This chain connects TRBV7-2 to TRBJ1-5; D unclear. This CDR3 has 14 residues. Germline V gene sequence: CDR1 SGHTA, CDR2 FQGNSA. The ends were cut back, 1 base at V and 2 bases at J, with 6 bases in the middle. CDR3 loop: CASSLVLGNQPQHF. Here the CDR3 DNA reads TGTGCCAGCAGCTTAGTCTTAGGCAATCAGCCCCAGCATTTT. Full variable domain (rest looked up from reference TRBV7-2 and TRBJ1-5): GAGVSQSPSNKVTEKGKDVELRCDPISGHTALYWYRQSLGQGLEFLIYFQGNSAPDKSGLPSDRFSAERTGGSVSTLTIQRTQQEDSAVYLCASSLVLGNQPQHFGDGTRLSIL.

The chain recombines TRBV5-1 with TRBJ2-3; 10 nucleotides line up with TRBD2. The CDR3 loop spans 15 amino acids. Germline V gives CDR1 SGHRS, CDR2 YFSETQ. Losses at the gene ends were 2 bases for V and 3 bases for J; bases not matched to a gene: 3. For the CDR3, the DNA is TGCGCCAGCAGCTTAAGGACTAGCGGTACAGATACGCAGTATTTT. It is translated as CASSLRTSGTDTQYF.

This clone was picked up one time. The CDR3 is CASSRTGLYGYTF. CDR3 in DNA: TGTGCCAGCAGTAGGACAGGGTTGTATGGCTACACCTTC. The chain employs TRBV6-6 and TRBJ1-2, with 8 bases aligning to TRBD1. The V segment lost 5 bases and the J segment 5 bases; nucleotides outside the gene matches: 4. CDR3 length equals 13 residues. The V gene's germline CDR1 is MNHNY and CDR2 SVGAGI (reference sequence).

This chain links TRBV27 with TRBJ1-2; no firm D call. This CDR3 region has 14 residues. The V gene lost 2 bases and the J gene lost 7 bases, with 14 bases spanning the gap. From germline, CDR1 is MNHEY and CDR2 SMNVEV (reference sequence). The CDR3 sequence: CASSLRQANGGYTF. The CDR3, as DNA: TGTGCCAGCAGTTTACGGCAGGCCAATGGTGGCTACACCTTC.

The chain employs TRBV3-1 (or the pseudogene TRBV3-2) and TRBJ2-5, with 8 bases that match TRBD2. Trimming took 4 bases from V and 4 from J; bases not matched to a gene: 23. Germline V gene lookup returns CDR1 LGHDT and CDR2 YNNKEL (reference sequence). The CDR3 runs to 20 residues. CDR3 region: CASSRTPGVAGKSRGETQYF. CDR3 DNA: TGTGCCAGCAGCCGTACCCCCGGGGTAGCGGGGAAGAGTAGAGGAGAGACCCAGTACTTC.

The chain has TRBV5-4 and TRBJ1-2, with a possible D match to TRBD1 (6 bases). Trimming removed 7 bases from V and 3 bases from J, with 13 bases in between. Per the germline V gene, CDR1 is SGHNT and CDR2 is YYREEE (reference sequence). The CDR3 extends over 13 amino acids. CDR3 loop: CASRGGAHYGYTF. The CDR3 bases are TGTGCCAGCCGCGGGGGGGCGCACTATGGCTACACCTTC.

The V gene is TRBV7-9, the J gene TRBJ2-2; D might be TRBD1 (5 bases). This CDR3 contains 14 residues. Trimming removed 9 bases from V and 0 bases from J, with 11 bases in between. The germline V gene has CDR1 SEHNR and CDR2 FQNEAQ (reference sequence). DNA for the CDR3: TGTGCCAGTGGGGCAGGCGCGAACACCGGGGAGCTGTTTTTT. This translates into CASGAGANTGELFF.

The rearrangement links TRBV5-1 to TRBJ1-2; 9 bases map to TRBD1. The V gene end was trimmed by 0 bases and the J gene end by 5 bases; junction bases not matched to a gene: 8. The CDR3 contains 16 residues. Germline loops: CDR1 SGHRS, CDR2 YFSETQ. The CDR3 reads CASSLAKQGARYGYTF. The CDR3 bases are TGCGCCAGCAGCTTGGCCAAACAGGGGGCTCGATATGGCTACACCTTC.